Listed below are T cell receptor beta chains from one sample, sequenced in a study of shared clonotypes between healthy human individuals. The protocol was immunoSEQ multiplex PCR, while the TCRdb copy is restricted to in-frame clones and leaves out a portion. Among approximately 120,000 clones, roughly 70% were seen once, and the ten largest hold 24%. The source material was memory CD8+ T cells sorted from blood. These receptors were obtained from a woman aged 25 to 39 in good health. Both conserved end residues are part of each CDR3. D genes are given only for firm matches. Size values are once, few and many counts, or a class for expanded clones, and some rows have none.

V gene: TRBV27; clone size: once; D gene: NA; J gene: TRBJ1-1; CDR3 protein: CASRSGQKGTEAFF; CDR3 DNA: TGTGCCTCCCGTTCGGGCCAAAAGGGTACTGAAGCTTTCTTT
V gene: TRBV9; clone size: NA; D gene: TRBD1; J gene: TRBJ2-1; CDR3 protein: CASSVEGQGRNEQFF; CDR3 DNA: TGTGCCAGCAGCGTGGAGGGACAGGGGAGGAATGAGCAGTTCTTC
V gene: TRBV21-1; clone size: NA; D gene: NA; J gene: TRBJ1-3; CDR3 protein: CASSIRTGTSGNTIYF; CDR3 DNA: TGTGCCAGCAGTATTCGGACAGGAACCTCTGGAAACACCATATATTTT
V gene: TRBV10-3; clone size: NA; D gene: NA; J gene: TRBJ2-7; CDR3 protein: CAISADLYEQYF; CDR3 DNA: TGTGCCATCAGTGCGGACCTATACGAGCAGTACTTC
V gene: TRBV25-1; clone size: NA; D gene: NA; J gene: TRBJ2-2; CDR3 protein: CASQLGRDTGELFF; CDR3 DNA: TGTGCCAGCCAGCTGGGGAGAGACACCGGGGAGCTGTTTTTT
V gene: TRBV6-5; clone size: NA; D gene: NA; J gene: TRBJ2-5; CDR3 protein: CASSYRPTGETQYF; CDR3 DNA: TGTGCCAGCAGTTATAGGCCAACCGGGGAGACCCAGTACTTC
V gene: TRBV25-1; clone size: NA; D gene: NA; J gene: TRBJ2-2; CDR3 protein: CASSLGQIDTGELFF; CDR3 DNA: TGTGCCAGCAGTTTAGGGCAAATAGACACCGGGGAGCTGTTTTTT
V gene: TRBV7-9; clone size: NA; D gene: TRBD1; J gene: TRBJ1-1; CDR3 protein: CASRPLGTGLEAFF; CDR3 DNA: TGTGCCAGCAGGCCACTTGGGACAGGGCTAGAAGCTTTCTTT
V gene: TRBV19; clone size: NA; D gene: NA; J gene: TRBJ2-1; CDR3 protein: CASTEPSSYNEQFF; CDR3 DNA: TGTGCCAGTACGGAGCCTAGCTCCTACAATGAGCAGTTCTTC
V gene: TRBV6-4; clone size: NA; D gene: TRBD2; J gene: TRBJ2-3; CDR3 protein: CASSERLADTDTQYF; CDR3 DNA: TGTGCCAGCAGTGAACGTCTAGCGGACACAGATACGCAGTATTTT
V gene: TRBV9; clone size: once; D gene: TRBD2; J gene: TRBJ2-1; CDR3 protein: CASSVGGRLAGGLYNEQFF; CDR3 DNA: TGTGCCAGCAGCGTAGGTGGTCGACTAGCGGGAGGGCTATACAATGAGCAGTTCTTC
V gene: TRBV19; clone size: NA; D gene: NA; J gene: TRBJ1-5; CDR3 protein: CASSIWQGNQPQHF; CDR3 DNA: TGTGCCAGTAGTATATGGCAGGGAAATCAGCCCCAGCATTTT
V gene: TRBV28; clone size: NA; D gene: TRBD1; J gene: TRBJ1-5; CDR3 protein: CASRSGQGRKPQHF; CDR3 DNA: TGTGCCAGCAGGTCGGGACAGGGAAGGAAGCCCCAGCATTTT
V gene: TRBV10-3; clone size: medium-sized; D gene: TRBD2; J gene: TRBJ2-7; CDR3 protein: CAISESREGYEQYF; CDR3 DNA: TGTGCCATCAGTGAGTCGCGGGAGGGCTACGAGCAGTACTTC
V gene: TRBV6-6; clone size: once; D gene: NA; J gene: TRBJ1-5; CDR3 protein: CASSYSKSQPQHF; CDR3 DNA: TGTGCCAGCAGTTACTCGAAATCTCAGCCCCAGCATTTT